The 30 T cell receptor beta chains in this list originate from one sample, sequenced in a study of blood T cells in healthy people across ages (dated by TCRdb to the mid-2010s). The library was produced with 5' RACE. These reads were obtained on an Illumina HiSeq 2500. The second PCR ran for about 7 to 11 cycles and used a J-beta primer mix along with a sample-barcoded 5' primer. The raw public data were reprocessed by TCRdb itself: fastp quality trimming at Q25, MiXCR clonotype calling, in-frame beta chains only. For every CDR3 protein sequence, its rows merge into one entry that carries the most common genes and DNA. This sample comprises approximately 850,000 distinct CDR3 sequences, roughly 64% of them detected only once. The ten largest clones take up about 20% of the sample. The specimen sequenced was blood. The receptors originated from a man aged 30 to 45 in good health.

This clonotype was observed a few times. The V call is TRBV20-1, the J call TRBJ2-7, with TRBD2 matching 8 bases. CDR1 is DFQATT and CDR2 is SNEGSKA in the germline V gene (reference sequence). The CDR3 totals 13 residues. After removal of 5 bases from V and 2 bases from J, the junction contained 5 bases not matched to a gene. DNA for the CDR3: TGCAGTGCTTACCGGACTAGCCCCTACGAGCAGTACTTC. Amino acid sequence: CSAYRTSPYEQYF.

This chain uses TRBV7-6 with TRBJ1-1, with 7 bases fitting TRBD1. The germline V gene has CDR1 SGHVS and CDR2 FNYEAQ. The CDR3 totals 17 residues. V shed 2 bases, J shed 3 bases, and the junction held 12 bases outside the gene matches. For the CDR3, the DNA is TGTGCCAGCAGCTTATTTGCCCCTGTGGGACAGTACACTGAAGCTTTCTTT. Residues: CASSLFAPVGQYTEAFF.

The J gene is TRBJ2-1, the V gene TRBV3-1; 8 bases align to TRBD2. This CDR3 has 17 amino acids. The germline CDR1 and CDR2 sequences are LGHDT and YNNKEL (reference sequence). V was pared by 2 bases and J by 2 bases, with 8 bases of the junction left unmatched. For the CDR3, the DNA is TGTGCCAGCAGCCAATTACAGCGGGAGAGGCCCTACAATGAGCAGTTCTTC. Protein product: CASSQLQRERPYNEQFF.

The chain joins TRBV20-1 to TRBJ2-7, with TRBD1 matching over 9 bases. The CDR3 is made up of 14 amino acids. CDR1 and CDR2 from the germline V gene are DFQATT and SNEGSKA (reference sequence). The V gene end was trimmed by 5 bases and the J gene end by 5 bases; junction bases not matched to a gene: 10. CDR3 protein: CSAYTDRGEDEQYF. The CDR3 bases are TGCAGTGCTTATACTGACAGGGGGGAAGACGAGCAGTACTTC.

The chain links TRBV2 to TRBJ2-1, with D perhaps given as TRBD1 or TRBD2 (7 bases each). Per germline, CDR1 SNHLY and CDR2 FYNNEI. CDR3 length equals 14 residues. V was clipped by 8 bases and J by 6 bases, with 17 bases between them. The CDR3 region is CASSQGGLFNEQFF. CDR3 sequence (DNA): TGTGCCAGCTCCCAGGGGGGGTTATTCAATGAGCAGTTCTTC.

The chain recombines TRBV28 with TRBJ1-2; 7 positions agree with TRBD1. V shed 5 bases and J 8 bases; nucleotides not matched to a gene: 11. Germline-derived CDR1 and CDR2 are MDHEN and SYDVKM. This CDR3 has 14 amino acids. DNA of the CDR3: TGTGCCAGCAGTGCCACGCTGACAGGGAGGGGCTACACCTTC. It encodes CASSATLTGRGYTF.

The chain recombines TRBV28 with TRBJ2-5; D possibly corresponds to TRBD2 (5 bases). The CDR3 covers 16 residues. V was shortened by 11 bases and J by 11 bases, with 33 bases between the two germline ends. CDR1 is MDHEN and CDR2 is SYDVKM in the germline V gene. Written as DNA, the CDR3 is TGTGCCGGCCGTTCCCCTCCGAGGGTAGTCTATAAGGAGCAGTACTTC. Amino acid sequence: CAGRSPPRVVYKEQYF. Full variable domain (rest looked up from reference TRBV28 and TRBJ2-5): DVKVTQSSRYLVKRTGEKVFLECVQDMDHENMFWYRQDPGLGLRLIYFSYDVKMKEKGDIPEGYSVSREKKERFSLILESASTNQTSMYLCAGRSPPRVVYKEQYFGPGTRLLVL.

This clonotype was detected a few times. The genes are TRBV20-1 and TRBJ2-3; D not resolved. Germline CDR1 and CDR2: DFQATT and SNEGSKA (reference sequence). V lost 5 bases to trimming and J lost 1 base, with 10 bases between them. This CDR3 comprises 13 residues. The CDR3 spells CSAELGGTDTQYF. CDR3 coding DNA: TGCAGTGCTGAATTGGGTGGCACAGATACGCAGTATTTT.

CDR3 in amino acids: CASSPWDRANTGELFF. In DNA form, the CDR3 reads TGTGCCAGTAGTCCCTGGGACAGGGCGAACACCGGGGAGCTGTTTTTT. This sequence joins TRBV19 and TRBJ2-2, with TRBD1 identical over 9 bases. Losses at the gene ends were 5 bases for V and 0 bases for J; bases not matched to a gene: 4. In germline, CDR1 is LNHDA, CDR2 SQIVND (reference sequence). The CDR3 runs 16 residues.

V gene TRBV20-1 combines with J gene TRBJ1-2; D call uncertain. Germline V CDR1 and CDR2: DFQATT, SNEGSKA (reference sequence). This CDR3 is 12 amino acids long. V was shortened by 3 bases and J by 7 bases, with 12 bases between the two germline ends. CDR3 loop: CSASKGKGGYTF. The CDR3, as DNA: TGCAGTGCTAGTAAAGGGAAAGGTGGCTACACCTTC.

The CDR3 region has the DNA TGTGCCAGCAGCCGAAACCAGTTAACCAGCTACGAGCAGTACTTC. Amino acids: CASSRNQLTSYEQYF. V usage is TRBV7-2 and J usage is TRBJ2-7; D unclear. The CDR3 is made up of 15 amino acids. The germline CDR1 and CDR2 sequences are SGHTA and FQGNSA. The ends were cut back, 5 bases at V and 3 bases at J, with 17 bases in the middle.

This clonotype appeared a few times. This chain connects TRBV20-1 to TRBJ2-7; TRBD2 matches at 10 bases. The CDR3 contains 13 residues. Germline-derived CDR1 and CDR2 are DFQATT and SNEGSKA (reference sequence). Trimming removed 2 bases from V and 4 bases from J; junction bases left unmatched: 2. This chain's CDR3 is CSARSGGAYEQYF. CDR3 DNA: TGCAGTGCTAGAAGCGGGGGGGCGTACGAGCAGTACTTC.

This chain connects TRBV5-1 to TRBJ2-7; no clear D gene. CDR1 SGHRS and CDR2 YFSETQ come from the germline V gene. CDR3 length: 12 residues. Trimming pared 1 base from V and 3 bases from J, leaving 5 bases between. CDR3 in DNA: TGCGCCAGCAGCTTGATTGTCTACGAGCAGTACTTC. Encoded protein: CASSLIVYEQYF.

This clonotype was recorded only once. This chain links TRBV27 with TRBJ1-1, with 7 positions matching TRBD1. The CDR3 consists of 14 residues. Trimming took 4 bases from V and 7 from J; bases not matched to a gene: 9. Germline V lookup: CDR1 MNHEY, CDR2 SMNVEV (reference sequence). The CDR3, as DNA: TGTGCCAGCAGTTCCCCAAGGGGGCTGGGTGAAGCTTTCTTT. This encodes CASSSPRGLGEAFF.

This clonotype was seen once. The chain couples TRBV27 to TRBJ2-4, with D perhaps TRBD1 or TRBD2 (5 bases each). TRBJ2-7 explains the end of the DNA better; the J call may be wrong. Germline CDR1 is MNHEY and CDR2 is SMNVEV (reference sequence). The CDR3 runs to 15 residues. The CDR3 DNA is TGTGCCAGCAGTCCGTCGGGGCATAAAACCTACGAGCAGTACTTC. It yields the protein CASSPSGHKTYEQYF.

CDR3 protein: CSASLMADRETQYF. The CDR3 coding sequence is TGCAGTGCTAGCTTAATGGCGGATAGGGAGACCCAGTACTTC. The chain carries TRBV20-1 and TRBJ2-5; no clear D gene. Between the trimmed V and J ends, which lost 3 bases and 5 bases, there was a span of 16 bases. The CDR3 extends over 14 amino acids. The germline V gene encodes CDR1 DFQATT and CDR2 SNEGSKA (reference sequence).

This clonotype was detected only a few times. V gene TRBV20-1 combines with J gene TRBJ2-4; 7 bases line up with TRBD1. The CDR3 has 15 amino acids. The V gene end was trimmed by 5 bases and the J gene end by 0 bases; junction bases not matched to a gene: 7. Germline V gene data show CDR1 as DFQATT and CDR2 as SNEGSKA (reference sequence). The CDR3 loop reads CSALSGQLAKNIQYF. DNA of the CDR3: TGCAGTGCTCTTTCGGGACAGCTAGCCAAAAACATTCAGTACTTC.

The chain uses TRBV18 and TRBJ1-4; 8 nucleotides agree with TRBD1. This CDR3 is built from 16 residues. The V segment lost 0 bases and the J segment 3 bases; nucleotides outside the gene matches: 3. Per the germline V gene, CDR1 is KGHSH and CDR2 is LQKENI. As DNA, the CDR3 is TGTGCCAGCTCACCACCCCAGGGGGCGTCTAATGAAAAACTGTTTTTT. Translated: CASSPPQGASNEKLFF.

As concerns this clonotype: The junction and the germline gene differ at one end; a read error may be behind it. The V gene is TRBV7-2, the J gene TRBJ2-3; TRBD2 aligns across 8 bases. Germline V gene data show CDR1 as SGHTA and CDR2 as FQGNSA. The CDR3 spans 15 residues. CDR3 amino acids: CASSGGGQKADTQYF. The CDR3 DNA reads TGTGCTAGCAGCGGGGGCGGGCAGAAAGCAGATACGCAGTATTTT.

The genes are TRBV29-1 and TRBJ1-5; the D gene is possibly TRBD1 (5 bases). The CDR3 runs to 14 residues. CDR1 and CDR2 (germline): SQVTM, ANQGSEA. Trimming took off 4 bases at V and 7 bases at J, with 17 bases between the two ends. This CDR3 reads CSVVGTGKGQPQHF. The CDR3 DNA sequence: TGCAGCGTTGTCGGGACTGGGAAGGGACAGCCCCAGCATTTT.

In this sample, this clonotype turned up a few times. This rearrangement joins TRBV7-9 to TRBJ1-2, with a tentative D call TRBD1 (6 bases). The V gene lost 4 bases and the J gene lost 8 bases, with 11 bases spanning the gap. The CDR3 consists of 12 residues. Germline V gene data show CDR1 as SEHNR and CDR2 as FQNEAQ (reference sequence). CDR3 sequence: CASSSQGLGYTF. The CDR3 DNA is TGTGCCAGCAGCTCACAGGGTTTAGGCTACACCTTC.

The V call is TRBV27, the J call TRBJ2-1; D is undetermined. Germline CDR1 is MNHEY and CDR2 is SMNVEV (reference sequence). The length of the CDR3 is 14 residues. V gave up 4 bases and J gave up 14 bases, with 21 bases separating them. CDR3 region: CASSSLFLGLREFF. The CDR3 nucleotides read TGTGCCAGCAGTTCCCTCTTCCTGGGCCTACGGGAGTTCTTC.

This clonotype has a handful of counts. This chain connects TRBV29-1 to TRBJ1-1, with 7 bases that match TRBD1. After removal of 7 bases from V and 5 bases from J, the junction contained 7 bases not matched to a gene. The CDR3 length is 12 residues. Germline values: CDR1 SQVTM, CDR2 ANQGSEA. The CDR3 sequence is CSAGQEATEAFF. The CDR3 DNA sequence: TGCAGCGCAGGACAGGAGGCAACTGAAGCTTTCTTT.

V gene TRBV11-2 combines with J gene TRBJ2-5; the match to TRBD1 covers 7 bases. With V trimmed by 4 bases and J by 5 bases, 7 bases remained unmatched. Germline lookup yields CDR1 SGHAT and CDR2 FQNNGV. The CDR3 is 14 residues long. CDR3 DNA: TGTGCCAGCAGCTCGGACAGGATGAGCGAGACCCAGTACTTC. Translating it yields CASSSDRMSETQYF.

This chain uses TRBV18 with TRBJ2-7, with D hard to call. The ends were cut back, 4 bases at V and 3 bases at J, with 10 bases in the middle. This CDR3 has 13 amino acids. Germline CDR1 KGHSH, CDR2 LQKENI. The CDR3 here is CASSQRDNYEQYF. CDR3 nucleotides: TGTGCCAGCTCACAACGCGATAACTACGAGCAGTACTTC.

The chain links TRBV6-5 to TRBJ2-5, with D perhaps TRBD1 (6 bases). The DNA end lines up better with TRBJ2-7; the J call may be wrong. The germline CDR1 and CDR2 sequences are MNHEY and SVGAGI. The CDR3 spans 14 residues. CDR3 protein: CASSGRQGFFEQYF. CDR3 in DNA: TGTGCCAGCAGTGGCCGGCAGGGGTTTTTCGAGCAGTACTTC.

V gene TRBV7-6 combines with J gene TRBJ2-1; D unresolved. The germline V and J ends were trimmed by 0 bases and 5 bases, with 5 bases remaining between them. Germline V lookup: CDR1 SGHVS, CDR2 FNYEAQ. This CDR3 is built from 13 residues. The CDR3 region has the DNA TGTGCCAGCAGCTTAGCGGCCCACAATGAGCAGTTCTTC. Translated: CASSLAAHNEQFF.

The gene calls are TRBV20-1 and TRBJ1-5; no reliable D call. The CDR3 has 14 residues. Per the germline V gene, CDR1 is DFQATT and CDR2 is SNEGSKA (reference sequence). Trimming removed 4 bases at V and 6 bases at J, with 16 bases between. In nucleotides, the CDR3 is TGCAGTGCTAATGGTGGAGGGTTGGCTCAGCCCCAGCATTTT. Translating it yields CSANGGGLAQPQHF.

The chain uses TRBV4-1 and TRBJ2-5; D could derive from TRBD1 or TRBD2 (5 bases each). V dropped 1 base and J dropped 1 base, with 10 bases sitting between them. CDR3 size: 15 residues. Germline-derived CDR1 and CDR2 are MGHRA and YSYEKL. The DNA of the CDR3 is TGCGCCAGCAGCCAAGTGGGGGTCCTCCAAGAGACCCAGTACTTC. Its protein product is CASSQVGVLQETQYF.

This chain links TRBV28 with TRBJ1-4, with D tentatively TRBD1 (6 bases). V was trimmed by 6 bases and J by 13 bases, leaving 12 bases between them. Germline V gene data show CDR1 as MDHEN and CDR2 as SYDVKM. The CDR3 is 11 residues long. The CDR3 here is CASSPGHLLFF. DNA of the CDR3: TGTGCCAGCAGCCCGGGACATCTACTGTTTTTT.